This T cell receptor beta chain derives from a study of blood T cells in healthy people across ages. Donors ranged from about 6 to 95 years old and were healthy Caucasians in Russia. This clonotype was seen a few times. Primers used in a second PCR of about 6 to 11 cycles were a sample-barcoded 5' primer and a J-beta primer mix. TCRdb reanalysed the 5' RACE reads using MiXCR and keeps one entry per CDR3 protein. Of 600,000 to 850,000 distinct CDR3 sequences listed, 25% are singletons. The same sample was also studied in work on T cells of mothers and their children. Per that paper: Mothers yielded over 9 million CDR3 reads, children about 2.8 million each.

The TCR originated in a boy between 5 and 17 years old in good health. Sequences were obtained from blood.

This CDR3 reads CSALGLVTMTDTQYF. The CDR3 region has the DNA TGCAGTGCTCTAGGGTTGGTGACGATGACAGATACGCAGTATTTT. The chain is built from TRBV20-1 and TRBJ2-3; D gene unclear. The CDR3 is 15 amino acids. Germline V gene data show CDR1 as DFQATT and CDR2 as SNEGSKA (reference sequence). Trimming removed 5 bases from V and 3 bases from J, with 18 bases in between.